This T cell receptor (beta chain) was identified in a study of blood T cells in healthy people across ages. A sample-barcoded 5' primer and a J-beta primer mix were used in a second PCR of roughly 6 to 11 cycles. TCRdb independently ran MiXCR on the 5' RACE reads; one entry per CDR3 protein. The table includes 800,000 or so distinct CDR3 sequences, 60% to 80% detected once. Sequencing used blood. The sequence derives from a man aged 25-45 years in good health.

CDR3 nucleotide sequence: TGTGCCACCAGTGCCCCGGGACTTTCGTCTGGGGCCAACGTCCTGACTTTC. It is translated as CATSAPGLSSGANVLTF. The chain combines TRBV24-1 with TRBJ2-6; D is possibly TRBD2 (6 bases). V was cut by 5 bases and J by 1 base, with 14 bases left in between. Germline-derived CDR1 and CDR2 are KGHDR and SFDVKD. There are 17 residues in the CDR3.